Each of the 28 T cell receptor beta chains below was sequenced from the same sample in a study of human T cells and chemical hapten exposure (dated by TCRdb to 2020 to 2023). This specimen's time point label, interpreted: healthy volunteer bleed at 6 weeks. Unfractionated whole blood was collected in Tempus Blood RNA tubes, and total RNA was extracted from that blood. Receptor amplification or capture employed RACE. Reads for this sample came from a NextSeq 500. TCRdb took the public reads, trimmed them with fastp at Q25, ran MiXCR for clone calling and kept in-frame beta chains. One record per CDR3 amino acid sequence lists the most common genes and DNA. Recorded for this sample are about 77,000 distinct CDR3 sequences; around 9.3% of them occurred a single time. The ten largest clones add up to about 1.7% of the sample. Sequencing was performed on whole blood. The source is a female donor in good health. Some clones in this sample may be carry-over from other donors' samples.

This clonotype was seen a few times. V is TRBV4-1 and J is TRBJ1-6, with 7 bases aligning to TRBD1. Germline V gives CDR1 MGHRA, CDR2 YSYEKL. This CDR3 comprises 13 residues. With V trimmed by 9 bases and J by 8 bases, 7 bases remained unmatched. As DNA, the CDR3 is TGCGCCAGTACCGACAGGGTGGATTCACCCCTCCACTTT. It translates to CASTDRVDSPLHF.

V usage is TRBV10-3 and J usage is TRBJ2-2; 7 nucleotides agree with TRBD1. Germline loops: CDR1 ENHRY, CDR2 SYGVKD. V was pared by 9 bases and J by 5 bases, with 9 bases of the junction left unmatched. There are 14 residues in the CDR3. DNA for the CDR3: TGTGCCATGTCAACAGGGGTGAGAACCGGGGAGCTGTTTTTT. Amino acid sequence: CAMSTGVRTGELFF.

A few counts support this clonotype. J is TRBJ2-7 and V is TRBV19; D is possibly TRBD1 (6 bases). V was cut by 6 bases and J by 3 bases, with 9 bases left in between. CDR3 length equals 12 residues. Per germline, CDR1 LNHDA and CDR2 SQIVND (reference sequence). In DNA, the CDR3 is TGTGCCAGTAGGGACAGAAACTACGAGCAGTACTTC. Its protein product is CASRDRNYEQYF.

J is TRBJ2-7 and V is TRBV9; D is perhaps TRBD1 (5 bases). Per germline, CDR1 SGDLS and CDR2 YYNGEE. The CDR3 runs 15 residues. V lost 4 bases to trimming and J lost 0 bases, with 14 bases between them. The CDR3 loop reads CASSTGAASSYEQYF. CDR3 in DNA: TGTGCCAGCAGCACTGGGGCGGCCTCCTCCTACGAGCAGTACTTC.

This clonotype appeared a few times. This sequence joins TRBV7-8 and TRBJ2-1; 7 bases are shared with TRBD1. V shed 1 base, J shed 8 bases, and the junction held 8 bases outside the gene matches. Looked up from germline, CDR1 is SGHVS and CDR2 is FQNEAQ. The CDR3 loop spans 15 amino acids. The CDR3 DNA sequence: TGTGCCAGCAGCTTAGTTGGCAGGGGGATGGATGAGCAGTTCTTC. Protein product: CASSLVGRGMDEQFF.

This clonotype occurred a few times. This chain connects TRBV20-1 to TRBJ2-4; a possible D gene is TRBD1 (5 bases). The CDR3 is 12 amino acids. CDR1 and CDR2 from the germline V gene are DFQATT and SNEGSKA (reference sequence). Trimming shortened V by 2 bases and J by 6 bases, and 8 bases separated the two germline ends. This chain's CDR3 is CSARQGPNIQYF. Written as DNA, the CDR3 is TGCAGTGCTAGACAGGGTCCAAACATTCAGTACTTC.

This clonotype was seen just once. The chain has TRBV2 and TRBJ1-3; weak D call: TRBD1 (6 bases). Trimming shortened V by 1 base and J by 3 bases, and 13 bases separated the two germline ends. The CDR3 extends over 16 amino acids. Looked up from germline, CDR1 is SNHLY and CDR2 is FYNNEI. Here the CDR3 DNA reads TGTGCCAGCAGTGAAGGGGGGGGGGCCTGTGGAAACACCATATATTTT. It is translated as CASSEGGGACGNTIYF. Looking up the rest from reference TRBV2 and TRBJ1-3 gives the full variable domain: EPEVTQTPSHQVTQMGQEVILRCVPISNHLYFYWYRQILGQKVEFLVSFYNNEISEKSEIFDDQFSVERPDGSNFTLKIRSTKLEDSAMYFCASSEGGGACGNTIYFGEGSWLTVV.

This chain's CDR3 is CASSQVLNQETQYF. The CDR3 nucleotides are TGTGCCAGCAGCCAAGTTCTGAATCAAGAGACCCAGTACTTC. The chain has TRBV3-1 and TRBJ2-5; D is uncertain. V lost 1 base and J 2 bases, leaving 8 bases between the germline ends. In germline, CDR1 is LGHDT, CDR2 YNNKEL (reference sequence). This CDR3 comprises 14 residues.

This clonotype was detected only once. This chain connects TRBV29-1 to TRBJ1-1; D not certain. The ends were cut back, 7 bases at V and 3 bases at J, with 15 bases in the middle. The germline gives CDR1 SQVTM, CDR2 ANQGSEA. The CDR3 is 13 residues long. The CDR3, as DNA: TGCAGCGGTCGTCTCGTTCGGGACACTGAAGCTTTCTTT. This encodes CSGRLVRDTEAFF.

This clonotype was counted many times. The V gene is TRBV18, the J gene TRBJ1-4; D is perhaps TRBD1 (5 bases). The CDR3 runs to 15 residues. Germline assignment: CDR1 KGHSH and CDR2 LQKENI. V shed 3 bases and J shed 5 bases, with 13 bases lying between them. The CDR3 loop is CASSPGLDENEKLFF. DNA for the CDR3: TGTGCCAGCTCACCGGGACTGGATGAAAATGAAAAACTGTTTTTT.

This clonotype was observed a few times. The V call is TRBV12-3 or TRBV12-4, the J call TRBJ1-2; 10 bases are shared with TRBD1. Trimming took 6 bases from V and 4 from J; bases not matched to a gene: 11. This CDR3 comprises 16 residues. DNA for the CDR3: TGTGCCAGCAGATCACGCCGGGACAGGGGCCTCTATGGCTACACCTTC. It specifies CASRSRRDRGLYGYTF.

The genes are TRBV4-3 and TRBJ1-2; 7 bases are a match to TRBD1. The CDR3 runs to 14 residues. Trimming took 3 bases from V and 4 from J; bases not matched to a gene: 5. Germline CDR1 is LGHNA and CDR2 is YSLEER. CDR3 region: CASSQRQGLYGYTF. The CDR3 bases are TGCGCCAGCAGCCAGCGACAGGGACTCTATGGCTACACCTTC.

The chain uses TRBV4-2 and TRBJ1-1; D is unclear. CDR1 is LGHNA, CDR2 YNFKEQ, per germline. The ends were cut back, 2 bases at V and 11 bases at J, with 15 bases in the middle. The length of the CDR3 is 13 residues. This CDR3 is CASSQNPGGRAFF. The CDR3 nucleotides are TGTGCCAGCAGCCAAAACCCGGGAGGGAGGGCTTTCTTT.

This clonotype has a handful of counts. This chain uses TRBV7-6 with TRBJ2-7, with D possibly being TRBD1 or TRBD2 (5 bases each). Trimming cost V 5 bases and J 4 bases, with 24 bases left between them. The CDR3 runs to 17 residues. Germline lookup yields CDR1 SGHVS and CDR2 FNYEAQ. The CDR3 coding sequence is TGTGCCAGCAGCGAGACAAGAGCTTGGGGGAATCCATACGAGCAGTACTTC. Encoded protein: CASSETRAWGNPYEQYF.

There are a few counts of this clonotype. V gene TRBV10-3 combines with J gene TRBJ2-3; D remains ambiguous. V gave up 0 bases and J gave up 4 bases, with 11 bases separating them. Germline loops: CDR1 ENHRY, CDR2 SYGVKD. The CDR3 loop spans 15 amino acids. The CDR3 region has the DNA TGTGCCATCAGTGAGTCACGGCAGTTTGCAGATACGCAGTATTTT. Encoded protein: CAISESRQFADTQYF.

The chain recombines TRBV6-1 with TRBJ1-1; D ambiguous. The CDR3 has 14 residues. The V end was cut by 10 bases, the J end by 1 base, with 16 bases between. CDR1 MNHNS and CDR2 SASEGT come from the germline V gene. DNA for the CDR3: TGTGCCACATATTTAGGCCTATCGAACACTGAAGCTTTCTTT. Residues: CATYLGLSNTEAFF.

This clonotype was found many times. The J gene is TRBJ2-3, the V gene TRBV10-3; D not resolved. This CDR3 is built from 14 residues. Trimming stripped 0 bases from V and 2 bases from J, with 6 bases between. CDR1 and CDR2 (germline): ENHRY, SYGVKD. CDR3 sequence reads: CAISESTTTDTQYF. Written as DNA, the CDR3 is TGTGCCATCAGTGAGTCAACTACCACAGATACGCAGTATTTT.

This clonotype was picked up a small number of times. CDR3: CSARGRTNQPQHF. The CDR3 region has the DNA TGCAGTGCTAGAGGACGGACCAATCAGCCCCAGCATTTT. The chain couples TRBV20-1 to TRBJ1-5, with unresolved D. The germline V and J ends were trimmed by 1 base and 3 bases, with 7 bases remaining between them. The germline gives CDR1 DFQATT, CDR2 SNEGSKA (reference sequence). The CDR3 loop spans 13 amino acids.

The genes are TRBV4-2 and TRBJ2-1; TRBD2 aligns across 11 bases. Germline CDR1 is LGHNA and CDR2 is YNFKEQ. CDR3 length: 20 amino acids. With V trimmed by 0 bases and J by 8 bases, 18 bases remained unmatched. CDR3 sequence (DNA): TGTGCCAGCAGCCAAGATTCTCCTGGGCCGGGACTAGCGGTTCTCCATGAGCAGTTCTTC. Its translation is CASSQDSPGPGLAVLHEQFF.

This clonotype was observed a few times. This chain joins TRBV5-1 and TRBJ2-6, with D perhaps matching TRBD1 (6 bases). Germline values: CDR1 SGHRS, CDR2 YFSETQ. The CDR3 spans 18 residues. Trimming shortened V by 6 bases and J by 2 bases, and 21 bases separated the two germline ends. The CDR3 here is CASTTSGTGLAGANVLTF. CDR3 bases: TGCGCCAGCACCACTTCAGGCACAGGGCTTGCTGGGGCCAACGTCCTGACTTTC.

Many counts were recorded for this clonotype. The V gene is TRBV20-1, the J gene TRBJ2-1, with a possible D match to TRBD2 (6 bases). Trimming cost V 6 bases and J 8 bases, with 14 bases left between them. There are 12 residues in the CDR3. Per the germline V gene, CDR1 is DFQATT and CDR2 is SNEGSKA (reference sequence). The CDR3: CSAPSRGDEQFF. CDR3 nucleotide sequence: TGCAGTGCCCCGTCGCGGGGAGATGAGCAGTTCTTC.

V gene TRBV5-4 combines with J gene TRBJ2-7; TRBD2 matches at 8 bases. J gave up 1 base and V 7 bases, and 10 bases lay outside the gene matches. The CDR3 length is 15 residues. The germline gives CDR1 SGHNT, CDR2 YYREEE (reference sequence). CDR3 DNA: TGTGCCAGCCAAGCCCGGCGGGGGGAGTCCTACGAGCAGTACTTC. Its translation: CASQARRGESYEQYF.

This clonotype has ten or more counts. The chain uses TRBV12-3 or TRBV12-4 and TRBJ2-3; tentative D call: TRBD1 (8 bases). V was shortened by 5 bases and J by 6 bases, with 15 bases between the two germline ends. The CDR3 extends over 14 amino acids. CDR3 coding DNA: TGTGCCAGCAGTCTTACAGGGGGAGGGGATACGCAGTATTTT. As protein: CASSLTGGGDTQYF.

This clonotype was seen repeatedly, ten times or more. The gene calls are TRBV4-1 and TRBJ2-7; unclear D gene. The germline gives CDR1 MGHRA, CDR2 YSYEKL. This CDR3 has 17 amino acids. Trimming stripped 0 bases from V and 1 base from J, with 16 bases between. The CDR3 spells CASSQERHGAASYEQYF. The CDR3 DNA reads as TGCGCCAGCAGCCAAGAACGCCATGGTGCGGCGTCCTACGAGCAGTACTTC.

The table lists this clonotype with many counts. The V call is TRBV7-2, the J call TRBJ2-4; 8 bases match TRBD1. The V segment lost 5 bases and the J segment 2 bases; nucleotides outside the gene matches: 2. The CDR3 is 14 amino acids. CDR1 and CDR2 from the germline V gene are SGHTA and FQGNSA. The CDR3 DNA follows: TGTGCCAGCAGCCCAGGGGGCTCCAAAAACATTCAGTACTTC. This gives the protein CASSPGGSKNIQYF.

This clonotype was seen ten or more times. The chain combines TRBV3-1 with TRBJ2-3, with 13 bases identical to TRBD2. Trimming removed 1 base from V and 3 bases from J; junction bases left unmatched: 4. CDR1 is LGHDT and CDR2 is YNNKEL in the germline V gene (reference sequence). The CDR3 contains 17 residues. CDR3 sequence: CASSQGLAGGRTDTQYF. Here the CDR3 DNA reads TGTGCCAGCAGCCAAGGACTAGCGGGGGGCCGTACAGATACGCAGTATTTT.

For this clonotype: The junction differs from germline at one of its ends, possibly a read error. This sequence joins TRBV6-1 and TRBJ2-2; D might be TRBD2 (6 bases). Germline V gene lookup returns CDR1 MNHNS and CDR2 SASEGT. The CDR3 has 19 amino acids. Here the CDR3 reads CASSEAVAGSPSNTRELFF. In DNA form, the CDR3 reads TGTGCCAGCAGTGAAGCGGTTGCCGGGAGCCCCTCGAACACCAGGGAGCTGTTTTTT.

The V call is TRBV3-1, the J call TRBJ2-3, with a tentative D call TRBD2 (5 bases). The germline V gene encodes CDR1 LGHDT and CDR2 YNNKEL (reference sequence). Between the trimmed V and J ends, which lost 1 base and 2 bases, there was a span of 7 bases. The CDR3 extends over 14 amino acids. Here the CDR3 reads CASSQAGNTDTQYF. For the CDR3, the DNA is TGTGCCAGCAGCCAAGCGGGGAACACAGATACGCAGTATTTT.